Below are 30 T cell receptor beta chains sequenced from a single sample in a study of control samples from healthy donors and cancer patients (dated by TCRdb to 2020 to 2022). Library preparation was by the immunoSEQ multiplex PCR assay. TCRdb stores this immuneACCESS table with in-frame sequences only. Part of the clones is absent; in the studies checked, under half of the shortfall reflects unresolved V genes, and no reason is known for the rest. The sample yields tens of thousands of clones; over 80% were counted once. The ten most abundant clones make up over 45% of the sample. Sequenced sample: blood. The receptor source for this set is a man aged 55 to 70 in good health.

J is TRBJ2-2 and V is TRBV2; 7 bases are a match to TRBD2. This CDR3 comprises 14 residues. Germline CDR1 is SNHLY and CDR2 is FYNNEI. J was trimmed by 1 base and V by 7 bases; bases with no gene match: 3. The CDR3 spells CASIREVNTGELFF. The CDR3 DNA follows: TGTGCCAGCATACGGGAGGTGAACACCGGGGAGCTGTTTTTT. The whole variable domain, filled in from reference TRBV2 and TRBJ2-2, reads EPEVTQTPSHQVTQMGQEVILRCVPISNHLYFYWYRQILGQKVEFLVSFYNNEISEKSEIFDDQFSVERPDGSNFTLKIRSTKLEDSAMYFCASIREVNTGELFFGEGSRLTVL.

This clone is deemed large. The chain is built from TRBV28 and TRBJ1-3; no definite D call. Germline-derived CDR1 and CDR2 are MDHEN and SYDVKM. The CDR3 sequence is 20 residues long. Between the trimmed V and J ends, which lost 7 bases and 0 bases, there was a span of 28 bases. The CDR3, as DNA: TGTGCCAGCACTAAGACCTACCTTTCTGGAGGCAGGAGCTCTGGAAACACCATATATTTT. Translation: CASTKTYLSGGRSSGNTIYF.

The chain has TRBV6-5 and TRBJ1-5; TRBD1 might be the D (5 bases). The CDR3 is made up of 14 amino acids. Germline-derived CDR1 and CDR2 are MNHEY and SVGAGI. V was pared by 7 bases and J by 6 bases, with 16 bases between. CDR3 sequence reads: CASKDLAGGQPQHF. In DNA, the CDR3 is TGTGCCAGCAAGGACCTCGCCGGGGGTCAGCCCCAGCATTTT.

The V call is TRBV7-3, the J call TRBJ1-1; D gene unclear. The CDR3 has 13 residues. The germline V and J ends were trimmed by 3 bases and 3 bases, with 8 bases remaining between them. The germline V gene has CDR1 SGHTA and CDR2 FQGTGA. The CDR3 loop reads CASSFTLYTEAFF. In nucleotides, the CDR3 is TGTGCCAGCAGCTTTACTTTGTACACTGAAGCTTTCTTT. The full variable domain, completed using reference TRBV7-3 and TRBJ1-1, is GAGVSQTPSNKVTEKGKYVELRCDPISGHTALYWYRQSLGQGPEFLIYFQGTGAADDSGLPNDRFFAVRPEGSVSTLKIQRTERGDSAVYLCASSFTLYTEAFFGQGTRLTVV.

The J gene is TRBJ1-6, the V gene TRBV5-1; D gene ambiguous. V was trimmed by 5 bases and J by 9 bases, leaving 18 bases between them. Germline CDR1 and CDR2: SGHRS and YFSETQ. The CDR3 has 15 residues. CDR3 DNA: TGCGCCAGCAGACCCGGGGAGGGCGTAGGTTCACCCCTCCACTTT. This encodes CASRPGEGVGSPLHF.

The V gene is TRBV7-3, the J gene TRBJ1-6; D perhaps matches TRBD1 (6 bases). The CDR3 consists of 14 residues. V was cut by 2 bases and J by 10 bases, with 12 bases left in between. Germline-derived CDR1 and CDR2 are SGHTA and FQGTGA. In DNA, the CDR3 is TGTGCCAGCAGCTTACGCAGGGGAGGGTCACCCCTCCACTTT. This translates into CASSLRRGGSPLHF.

V usage is TRBV5-1 and J usage is TRBJ1-2, with 7 bases identical to TRBD1. Germline CDR1 is SGHRS and CDR2 is YFSETQ. Trimming cost V 5 bases and J 5 bases; bases outside gene matches: 9. The CDR3 runs to 14 residues. The CDR3 region has the DNA TGCGCCAGCAGTTTCGTCCGGGACAGTTATGGCTACACCTTC. It is translated as CASSFVRDSYGYTF. Drawing the rest from reference TRBV5-1 and TRBJ1-2, the complete variable domain is KAGVTQTPRYLIKTRGQQVTLSCSPISGHRSVSWYQQTPGQGLQFLFEYFSETQRNKGNFPGRFSGRQFSNSRSEMNVSTLELGDSALYLCASSFVRDSYGYTFGSGTRLTVV.

The genes are TRBV19 and TRBJ1-2; 8 nucleotides line up with TRBD1. The V segment lost 7 bases and the J segment 4 bases; nucleotides outside the gene matches: 8. The V gene's germline CDR1 is LNHDA and CDR2 SQIVND (reference sequence). The CDR3 runs 14 residues. CDR3 in DNA: TGTGCCAGTACCCCGGACAGGGCTGCCTATGGCTACACCTTC. Its translation is CASTPDRAAYGYTF.

This chain uses TRBV18 with TRBJ1-1; possibly TRBD1 for D (6 bases). V lost 2 bases, J lost 3 bases, and 10 bases lay in between. The CDR3 extends over 14 amino acids. Germline lookup yields CDR1 KGHSH and CDR2 LQKENI. This chain's CDR3 is CASSPGQGHTEAFF. The CDR3 coding sequence is TGTGCCAGCTCACCAGGGCAGGGGCACACTGAAGCTTTCTTT. Together with reference TRBV18 and TRBJ1-1, the CDR3 gives the full variable domain: NAGVMQNPRHLVRRRGQEARLRCSPMKGHSHVYWYRQLPEEGLKFMVYLQKENIIDESGMPKERFSAEFPKEGPSILRIQQVVRGDSAAYFCASSPGQGHTEAFFGQGTRLTVV.

The chain recombines TRBV4-3 with TRBJ1-2; D ambiguous. CDR1 and CDR2 (germline): LGHNA, YSLEER. V lost 0 bases to trimming and J lost 3 bases, with 11 bases between them. This CDR3 is built from 15 residues. The CDR3 DNA sequence: TGCGCCAGCAGCCAAGAAGGGAGGACGGACTATGGCTACACCTTC. Translated, it gives CASSQEGRTDYGYTF.

The sample holds one count of this clone. This chain joins TRBV9 and TRBJ2-1, with 8 bases aligning to TRBD1. The CDR3 covers 12 residues. Trimming took 2 bases from V and 9 from J; bases not matched to a gene: 1. Germline CDR1 is SGDLS and CDR2 is YYNGEE. CDR3: CASSVQGAEQFF. DNA of the CDR3: TGTGCCAGCAGCGTCCAGGGGGCTGAGCAGTTCTTC. Full variable domain (missing parts from reference TRBV9 and TRBJ2-1): DSGVTQTPKHLITATGQRVTLRCSPRSGDLSVYWYQQSLDQGLQFLIQYYNGEERAKGNILERFSAQQFPDLHSELNLSSLELGDSALYFCASSVQGAEQFFGPGTRLTVL.

The chain combines TRBV5-1 with TRBJ1-1; D gene uncertain. CDR1 is SGHRS, CDR2 YFSETQ, per germline. The length of the CDR3 is 15 residues. V gave up 0 bases and J gave up 1 base, with 10 bases separating them. DNA for the CDR3: TGCGCCAGCAGCTTGGCCCTGCGGGGGAACACTGAAGCTTTCTTT. It is translated as CASSLALRGNTEAFF. Full variable domain (remainder filled in from reference TRBV5-1 and TRBJ1-1): KAGVTQTPRYLIKTRGQQVTLSCSPISGHRSVSWYQQTPGQGLQFLFEYFSETQRNKGNFPGRFSGRQFSNSRSEMNVSTLELGDSALYLCASSLALRGNTEAFFGQGTRLTVV.

The chain joins TRBV6-2 or TRBV6-3 to TRBJ2-3, with 12 positions matching TRBD2. The CDR3 extends over 17 amino acids. The ends lost 2 bases at V and 4 bases at J; junction bases unmatched: 7. Per germline, CDR1 MNHEY and CDR2 SVGEGT. The CDR3 bases are TGTGCCAGCAGTTACAGGCGGCTAGCGGGGGGGCCAGATACGCAGTATTTT. Amino acid sequence: CASSYRRLAGGPDTQYF.

V and J are TRBV5-4 and TRBJ2-3; 8 bases fit TRBD1. The CDR3 sequence is 15 residues long. The ends lost 7 bases at V and 3 bases at J; junction bases unmatched: 10. The germline V gene has CDR1 SGHNT and CDR2 YYREEE (reference sequence). CDR3 protein: CASYSDRGRTDTQYF. For the CDR3, the DNA is TGTGCCAGCTACTCCGACAGGGGACGAACAGATACGCAGTATTTT.

The genes are TRBV5-1 and TRBJ2-3, with 7 bases aligning to TRBD1. This CDR3 spans 17 amino acids. Germline CDR1 is SGHRS and CDR2 is YFSETQ. Trimming removed 4 bases from V and 0 bases from J; junction bases left unmatched: 11. The CDR3 here is CASSRRHQGDSTDTQYF. The CDR3 DNA reads TGCGCCAGCAGCCGGAGGCATCAGGGGGATAGCACAGATACGCAGTATTTT.

V is TRBV4-3 and J is TRBJ2-7; 11 bases line up with TRBD1. Germline V gene data show CDR1 as LGHNA and CDR2 as YSLEER. The ends lost 0 bases at V and 4 bases at J; junction bases unmatched: 20. The CDR3 totals 21 residues. CDR3 in DNA: TGCGCCAGCAGCCAAGAGAACCGGTTGAGGACATGGGACAGGGGGTTATACGAGCAGTACTTC. This gives the protein CASSQENRLRTWDRGLYEQYF.

This clone was recorded only once. The chain joins TRBV5-4 to TRBJ2-5; D gene unclear. The V gene's germline CDR1 is SGHNT and CDR2 YYREEE (reference sequence). The CDR3 spans 12 residues. V lost 5 bases, J lost 2 bases, and 7 bases lay in between. Here the CDR3 reads CASSFVQETQYF. The CDR3, as DNA: TGTGCCAGCAGTTTCGTTCAAGAGACCCAGTACTTC.

This rearrangement joins TRBV9 to TRBJ1-2, with D possibly matching TRBD1 (5 bases). V was trimmed by 2 bases and J by 4 bases, leaving 18 bases between them. CDR1 SGDLS and CDR2 YYNGEE come from the germline V gene. This CDR3 spans 16 amino acids. In DNA, the CDR3 is TGTGCCAGCAGCGTCGGTGCCGTCGTTGGGGCCTATGGCTACACCTTC. Translating gives CASSVGAVVGAYGYTF.

This clone showed up just a few times. Other nucleotide sequences in the sample specify the same CDR3. The chain carries TRBV7-9 and TRBJ1-2; D is uncertain. The CDR3 has 12 amino acids. CDR1 and CDR2 from the germline V gene are SEHNR and FQNEAQ (reference sequence). Trimming left V 3 bases short and J 4 bases short, with 6 bases between. CDR3 DNA sequence: TGTGCCAGCAGCTTGACGGGCTATGGCTACACCTTC. This codes for CASSLTGYGYTF.

The chain has TRBV5-1 and TRBJ2-7, with TRBD2 matching over 8 bases. Trimming removed 6 bases from V and 1 base from J; junction bases left unmatched: 12. This CDR3 has 16 residues. The V gene's germline CDR1 is SGHRS and CDR2 YFSETQ. The DNA for the CDR3 is TGCGCCAGCACTGGGGGCGGTAGCGGGGCTTCCTACGAGCAGTACTTC. The encoded protein is CASTGGGSGASYEQYF.

The rearrangement uses TRBV28 and TRBJ2-7, with D perhaps TRBD1 or TRBD2 (5 bases each). V was shortened by 5 bases and J by 0 bases, with 14 bases between the two germline ends. The CDR3 consists of 15 residues. Germline-derived CDR1 and CDR2 are MDHEN and SYDVKM. The CDR3 region has the DNA TGTGCCAGCAGTCGGGACGCGCCGAGCTCCTACGAGCAGTACTTC. It yields the protein CASSRDAPSSYEQYF.

V usage is TRBV6-5 and J usage is TRBJ1-2, with no clear D. Germline assignment: CDR1 MNHEY and CDR2 SVGAGI. Deletions cut 4 bases from V and 3 bases from J, with 15 bases between. The CDR3 is made up of 15 amino acids. The CDR3 DNA reads TGTGCCAGCAGTTCTTCTACGTACGGTGACTATGGCTACACCTTC. Residues: CASSSSTYGDYGYTF.

The V gene is TRBV19, the J gene TRBJ1-2; TRBD1 agrees at 9 bases. The CDR3 covers 16 residues. Germline V gene lookup returns CDR1 LNHDA and CDR2 SQIVND (reference sequence). Trimming at V came to 3 bases and at J to 11 bases, leaving 16 bases not matched to a gene. CDR3 sequence (DNA): TGTGCCAGTAGTATGGCAGAGGGGTACAGGGGGCGAGCTTACACCTTC. It encodes CASSMAEGYRGRAYTF.

The V call is TRBV15, the J call TRBJ1-3; no firm D call. V was clipped by 2 bases and J by 0 bases, with 11 bases between them. The germline gives CDR1 LNHNV, CDR2 YYDKDF (reference sequence). The CDR3 spans 16 residues. The CDR3 region has the DNA TGTGCCACCAGCAGAATAGGGTACACCTCTGGAAACACCATATATTTT. This encodes CATSRIGYTSGNTIYF.

This chain links TRBV6-5 with TRBJ1-2; 12 nucleotides agree with TRBD1. The V gene end was trimmed by 6 bases and the J gene end by 8 bases; junction bases not matched to a gene: 7. The germline CDR1 and CDR2 sequences are MNHEY and SVGAGI. This CDR3 has 14 amino acids. This chain's CDR3 is CASSKGQGAHGYTF. The CDR3 DNA reads TGTGCCAGCAGCAAGGGACAGGGGGCGCACGGCTACACCTTC.

The genes are TRBV29-1 and TRBJ1-4, with D hard to call. CDR1 is SQVTM and CDR2 is ANQGSEA in the germline V gene. V was trimmed by 7 bases and J by 8 bases, leaving 14 bases between them. This CDR3 has 12 amino acids. CDR3: CSAASGREKLFF. The DNA for the CDR3 is TGCAGCGCCGCTTCGGGTCGGGAAAAACTGTTTTTT.

This clone was counted only a few times. The chain recombines TRBV5-4 with TRBJ2-2; weak D call: TRBD1 (6 bases). The germline V gene encodes CDR1 SGHNT and CDR2 YYREEE (reference sequence). With 7 bases removed from V and 5 bases from J, the gap between germline ends came to 15 bases. The CDR3 consists of 14 residues. DNA for the CDR3: TGTGCCAGCGGCGCAGGGGCTGGGACCGGGGAGCTGTTTTTT. Translation gives CASGAGAGTGELFF.

The CDR3 spells CASSPGWSRGYTF. The CDR3 nucleotides are TGTGCCAGCAGCCCCGGATGGAGTAGAGGCTACACCTTC. This chain joins TRBV5-6 and TRBJ1-2, with unresolved D. Germline V gene sequence: CDR1 SGHDT, CDR2 YYEEEE. The CDR3 is 13 residues long. The V and J ends lost 4 bases and 8 bases respectively, with 15 bases between them. Complete variable domain (other parts from reference TRBV5-6 and TRBJ1-2): DAGVTQSPTHLIKTRGQQVTLRCSPKSGHDTVSWYQQALGQGPQFIFQYYEEEERQRGNFPDRFSGHQFPNYSSELNVNALLLGDSALYLCASSPGWSRGYTFGSGTRLTVV.

The CDR3 sequence: CASSHGPGQGDYGYTF. The CDR3 nucleotides are TGCGCCAGCAGCCATGGTCCGGGACAGGGGGATTATGGCTACACCTTC. The rearrangement uses TRBV4-1 and TRBJ1-2, with 11 nucleotides matching TRBD1. Trimming cost V 3 bases and J 5 bases; bases outside gene matches: 8. CDR3 size: 16 residues. Per the germline V gene, CDR1 is MGHRA and CDR2 is YSYEKL.

The chain employs TRBV12-3 or TRBV12-4 and TRBJ2-7; D gene unclear. Trimming left V 4 bases short and J 3 bases short, with 7 bases between. This CDR3 has 12 amino acids. This CDR3 reads CASSYGNYEQYF. The CDR3 coding sequence is TGTGCCAGCAGTTATGGGAACTACGAGCAGTACTTC.